This TCR beta chain comes out of a study of blood T cells in healthy people across ages. The CDR3 extends over 13 amino acids. The germline CDR1 and CDR2 sequences are LGHNT and FRNRAP. After removal of 9 bases from V and 2 bases from J, the junction contained 6 bases not matched to a gene. Healthy Caucasian individuals from Russia aged 6 to 90 were enrolled as donors. General study points: Researchers report that TCR beta diversity correlated strongly with naive T cell percentage. From one million sequenced T cells, diversity estimates were lower bounds.

With a J-beta primer mix and a sample-barcoded 5' primer, a second PCR ran about 6 to 11 cycles. MiXCR, run by TCRdb on the 5' RACE reads, gives a single entry per CDR3 protein. Of 850,000 to 1,100,000 distinct CDR3 sequences in the sample, more than 30% are singletons; the top ten hold about 12%. A remark on this clonotype: Its target is unknown.

This clonotype originated in a young man in good health. V gene TRBV12-5 combines with J gene TRBJ1-2; 7 nucleotides line up with TRBD1. Sequencing was carried out using blood. The CDR3 DNA is TGTGCTAGCGAGGGACAGAGAAACTATGGCTACACCTTC. Protein product: CASEGQRNYGYTF. Full variable domain (rest looked up from reference TRBV12-5 and TRBJ1-2): DARVTQTPRHKVTEMGQEVTMRCQPILGHNTVFWYRQTMMQGLELLAYFRNRAPLDDSGMPKDRFSAEMPDATLATLKIQPSEPRDSAVYFCASEGQRNYGYTFGSGTRLTVV.